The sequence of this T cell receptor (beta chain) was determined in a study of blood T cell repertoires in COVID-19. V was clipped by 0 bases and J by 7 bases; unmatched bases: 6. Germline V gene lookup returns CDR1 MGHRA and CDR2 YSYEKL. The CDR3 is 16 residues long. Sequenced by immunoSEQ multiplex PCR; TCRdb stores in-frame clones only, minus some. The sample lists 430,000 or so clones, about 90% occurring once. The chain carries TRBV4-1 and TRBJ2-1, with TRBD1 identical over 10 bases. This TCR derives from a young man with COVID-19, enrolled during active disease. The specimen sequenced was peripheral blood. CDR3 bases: TGCGCCAGCAGCCAAGACCCGGGACAGGGGAGGAATGAGCAGTTCTTC. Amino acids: CASSQDPGQGRNEQFF.